This record concerns one TCR beta chain sequence. This clonotype came up a few times. The clone's antigen remains unknown. No quality values exist for individual bases; no much larger clone is one base distant. Sequencing instrument: Illumina HiSeq 2500. Quantitative 5'-RACE with molecular barcodes was the method used to prepare the TCR beta libraries. Per the source publication's procedure: A new computational method, built on a probabilistic model of VDJ rearrangement, was used to identify disease-linked TCR variants. TCRdb reworked the public reads: Q25 trimming with fastp, MiXCR clone assembly, productive beta chains retained. Records with the same CDR3 protein are collapsed into one entry carrying the most frequent genes and DNA. These V and J calls are TCRdb output, not the study's own analysis. This sample gives under 950,000 distinct CDR3 sequences in total; 19% of them show up just once. Of the sample, under 20% falls within the top ten clones.

This sample is drawn from a study of CD8 T cells in ankylosing spondylitis (dated by TCRdb to about 2017). Regarding the research as a whole: To find TCR variants linked to disease, the study profiled T cell receptor beta repertoires in ankylosing spondylitis patients and healthy donors. In total, the full study cohort was made up of some 100 healthy donors and 25 ankylosing spondylitis patients. Peripheral blood was sampled, and synovial fluid was also collected from ankylosing spondylitis patients.

Results and caveats for the whole study, not just this receptor: Some motif variants had previously been reported in the synovial fluid and blood of reactive arthritis patients, which suggests shared mechanisms of disease initiation. According to the report, matched synovial fluid samples from ankylosing spondylitis patients were significantly enriched for the disease-linked clones. In peripheral blood, the disease-linked clones were found at relatively low frequencies and had a CD8+ phenotype. Blood from ankylosing spondylitis patients appeared to be characterized by a TCR beta motif composed of 7 to 9 highly homologous amino acid variants.

The sequencing input was blood, either unsorted or a sorted T cell fraction (not recorded which). This receptor was obtained from a male donor with ankylosing spondylitis.

The nucleotide sequence is TGCAGTGCTAGCCCCCCTACGGGGGGCGCTGGAAACACCATATATTTT. Protein translation: CSASPPTGGAGNTIYF. The chain employs TRBV20-1 and TRBJ1-3, with TRBD1 tentatively as D gene (6 bases match). According to the germline V gene (reference sequence), CDR1 reads DFQATT and CDR2 reads SNEGSKA. V and J are truncated by 3 bases and 2 bases respectively, leaving an intervening sequence of 17 bases. The CDR3 holds 16 amino acids from the cysteine to the phenylalanine. The sequence is cut down to CDR3 DNA, 48 bases in frame from base 1.